This T cell receptor beta chain is from a study of shared clonotypes between healthy human individuals. Study-wide background: CD4 naive and memory got three plates each, CD8 naive two, CD8 memory one.

Several immunoSEQ plates held equal portions of the genomic DNA taken from each subset. Data came from immunoSEQ multiplex PCR; TCRdb stores just in-frame clones and leaves some out. The sample lists roughly 1,100,000 clones; around 74% were seen once. Germline loops: CDR1 SGHAT, CDR2 FQNNGV. V was trimmed by 0 bases and J by 7 bases, leaving 10 bases between them. The CDR3 spans 14 residues. Input material: memory CD4+ T cells sorted from blood. Subset defined: CD45RA-negative fraction. The chain combines TRBV11-2 with TRBJ2-4; D is uncertain. This TCR came from a man aged 18 to 30 in good health. Here the CDR3 DNA reads TGTGCCAGCAGCTTAGAACTTAATAGGAACATTCAGTACTTC. It encodes CASSLELNRNIQYF.